A single sample is the source of the 10 T cell receptor beta chains below, sequenced in a study of identical twins (dated by TCRdb to about 2016). Receptor amplification or capture employed 5' RACE. This sample was sequenced with an Illumina HiSeq 2000. TCRdb reprocessing: public reads trimmed at Q25 with fastp, clones called with MiXCR, in-frame beta chains kept. Here each entry gathers all rows of one CDR3 protein and keeps the most common genes and DNA. The sample yields approximately 410,000 distinct CDR3 sequences; approximately 17% were counted once. Jointly, the top ten make up 9.5% to 15% of the sample. The sequenced sample was naive T cells sorted from blood. The cell subset or site label, as the study defines it: cells isolated with a human naive T-cell isolation kit. These receptors were obtained from a man aged 50 or older in good health.

This clonotype turned up a few times. This chain uses TRBV7-2 with TRBJ2-2, with D unclear. CDR3 size: 14 residues. Per the germline V gene, CDR1 is SGHTA and CDR2 is FQGNSA. V dropped 5 bases and J dropped 4 bases, with 11 bases sitting between them. CDR3: CASSPQQRTGELFF. The CDR3 DNA reads TGTGCCAGCAGCCCCCAGCAGCGCACCGGGGAGCTGTTTTTT.

This clonotype has just a few counts. The rearrangement joins TRBV4-3 to TRBJ2-7, with 14 bases that match TRBD2. The CDR3 is 16 amino acids. Germline CDR1 LGHNA, CDR2 YSLEER. V lost 3 bases and J lost 3; bases outside the gene matches: 4. In nucleotides, the CDR3 is TGCGCCAGCAGCCACGGGACTAGCGGGAGTTTCTACGAGCAGTACTTC. It yields the protein CASSHGTSGSFYEQYF.

This chain connects TRBV6-1 to TRBJ2-5, with D possibly being TRBD1 (5 bases). V lost 7 bases and J 5 bases, leaving 17 bases between the germline ends. This CDR3 has 14 residues. Per germline, CDR1 MNHNS and CDR2 SASEGT. CDR3 protein: CASMISRASETQYF. The CDR3 DNA is TGTGCCAGCATGATCAGCAGGGCTAGTGAGACCCAGTACTTC.

In its sample, this clonotype was seen many times. V usage is TRBV5-1 and J usage is TRBJ1-1, with 9 positions matching TRBD1. The CDR3 has 16 residues. The germline gives CDR1 SGHRS, CDR2 YFSETQ. Germline trimming cut 4 bases from V and 5 bases from J; bases unmatched to any gene: 12. For the CDR3, the DNA is TGCGCCAGCAGCCCCCCGTGGACAGGGGCTCGGACTGAAGCTTTCTTT. Its translation: CASSPPWTGARTEAFF.

The V gene is TRBV11-2, the J gene TRBJ2-4, with D possibly matching TRBD2 (6 bases). The CDR3 consists of 18 residues. The germline V and J ends were trimmed by 3 bases and 0 bases, with 18 bases remaining between them. Germline values: CDR1 SGHAT, CDR2 FQNNGV. For the CDR3, the DNA is TGTGCCAGCAGCTTTACCGGTGGAGGGACCCTAGCCAAAAACATTCAGTACTTC. It codes for CASSFTGGGTLAKNIQYF.

At least ten counts were recorded for this clonotype. V and J are TRBV7-2 and TRBJ2-3; D uncertain. The V gene's germline CDR1 is SGHTA and CDR2 FQGNSA. The CDR3 spans 16 residues. Deletions cut 4 bases from V and 0 bases from J, with 14 bases between. In nucleotides, the CDR3 is TGTGCCAGCAGCTCGTCTTGGGCGATTAGCACAGATACGCAGTATTTT. It encodes CASSSSWAISTDTQYF. The complete variable domain, with remaining parts taken from reference TRBV7-2 and TRBJ2-3, reads GAGVSQSPSNKVTEKGKDVELRCDPISGHTALYWYRQSLGQGLEFLIYFQGNSAPDKSGLPSDRFSAERTGGSVSTLTIQRTQQEDSAVYLCASSSSWAISTDTQYFGPGTRLTVL.

This clonotype was counted a few times. The chain is built from TRBV12-3 or TRBV12-4 and TRBJ2-1; D remains ambiguous. The V and J ends lost 4 bases and 8 bases respectively, with 12 bases between them. The length of the CDR3 is 13 residues. Written as DNA, the CDR3 is TGTGCCAGCAGTTCGGGCGAGAGCTATGAGCAGTTCTTC. Encoded protein: CASSSGESYEQFF.

The rearrangement links TRBV30 to TRBJ1-4; 7 nucleotides align to TRBD1. With V trimmed by 5 bases and J by 7 bases, 7 bases remained unmatched. The CDR3 contains 13 residues. From germline, CDR1 is GTSNPN and CDR2 SVGIG (reference sequence). The CDR3 is CAWEKQGIEKLFF. The CDR3 bases are TGTGCCTGGGAGAAACAGGGGATTGAAAAACTGTTTTTT.

This rearrangement joins TRBV30 to TRBJ2-7; D not resolved. From germline, CDR1 is GTSNPN and CDR2 SVGIG (reference sequence). This CDR3 spans 11 amino acids. Deletions cut 2 bases from V and 2 bases from J, with 4 bases between. The CDR3: CAWSKTYEQYF. For the CDR3, the DNA is TGTGCCTGGAGTAAAACCTACGAGCAGTACTTC. Together with reference TRBV30 and TRBJ2-7, the CDR3 gives the full variable domain: SQTIHQWPATLVQPVGSPLSLECTVEGTSNPNLYWYRQAAGRGLQLLFYSVGIGQISSEVPQNLSASRPQDRQFILSSKKLLLSDSGFYLCAWSKTYEQYFGPGTRLTVT.

This clonotype has a count of ten or more. This chain uses TRBV29-1 with TRBJ2-3, with 7 positions matching TRBD1. Germline CDR1 SQVTM, CDR2 ANQGSEA. The trim removed 6 bases at V and 2 bases at J, leaving 5 bases unmatched. The CDR3 runs to 13 residues. For the CDR3, the DNA is TGCAGCGTCCGACAGGGCCTCACAGATACGCAGTATTTT. Encoded protein: CSVRQGLTDTQYF.